Sequencing of this T cell receptor beta chain was carried out in a study of post-analysis software for immune sequencing data. About the study: There were relapsing-remitting, secondary progressive and progressive-relapsing multiple sclerosis among the disease courses included. Study results and caveats: Normalized Chao1 diversity in multiple sclerosis patients fell significantly below that of controls. Patients used several TRBV segments, including TRBV5-6, TRBV5-1 and TRBV20-1, more often than controls.

Researchers reported that TCR beta cDNA libraries carried unique molecular identifiers. Between about 0.85 and 11 million T cells gave rise to some 470,000 cDNA molecules. A single record per CDR3 protein comes from TCRdb applying MiXCR to the PCR reads. The sample includes 600,000 to 700,000 distinct CDR3 sequences, over 45% of them seen just once. There are a few counts of this clonotype. Its target is not known. This CDR3 region has 15 residues. V lost 1 base and J lost 3; bases outside the gene matches: 3. The germline V gene has CDR1 SGHRS and CDR2 YFSETQ. The J gene is TRBJ2-5, the V gene TRBV5-1; 10 bases map to TRBD2. The receptor was derived from a girl aged 2-10 years with multiple sclerosis. Sequenced material: blood. The CDR3 spells CASSLSLAGEETQYF. The CDR3 coding sequence is TGCGCCAGCAGCTTGAGTCTAGCGGGAGAAGAGACCCAGTACTTC.